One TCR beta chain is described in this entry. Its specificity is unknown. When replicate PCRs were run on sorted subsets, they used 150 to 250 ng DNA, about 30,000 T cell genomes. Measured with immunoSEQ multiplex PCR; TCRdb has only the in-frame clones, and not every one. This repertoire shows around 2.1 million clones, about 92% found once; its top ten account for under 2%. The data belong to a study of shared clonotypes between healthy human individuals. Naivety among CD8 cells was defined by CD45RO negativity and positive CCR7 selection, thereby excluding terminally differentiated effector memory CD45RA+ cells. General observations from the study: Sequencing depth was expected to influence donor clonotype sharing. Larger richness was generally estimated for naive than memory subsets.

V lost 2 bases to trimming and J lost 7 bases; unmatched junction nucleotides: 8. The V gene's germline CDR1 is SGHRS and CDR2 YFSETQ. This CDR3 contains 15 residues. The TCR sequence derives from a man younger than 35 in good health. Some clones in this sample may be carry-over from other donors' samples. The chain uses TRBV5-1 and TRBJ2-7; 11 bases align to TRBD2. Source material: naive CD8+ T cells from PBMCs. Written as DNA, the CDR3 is TGCGCCAGCAGCTTCCGACTAGCGGGGCCTGGTGAGCAGTACTTC. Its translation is CASSFRLAGPGEQYF.